This TCR beta chain came from a study of blood T cell repertoires in COVID-19. Study at large: Samples representing acute and convalescent COVID-19 were sourced from the United States, Italy and Spain. Nucleic acid was either cDNA or gDNA, and it came from T cells, B-cell-depleted T cells, or PBMCs.

Original handling: Amplified reference gene primers provided the basis for estimating nucleated cell counts. The method was immunoSEQ multiplex PCR; TCRdb's version includes in-frame clones alone and lacks a portion of them. That table furnishes V, J and clone size, whereas the DNA furnished D and trimming. The sample carries some 96,000 clones, around four fifths recorded once. The sample consisted of peripheral blood. The sequence derives from a man in his fifties with active or convalescent COVID-19.

CDR3 nucleotide sequence: TGTGCCAGCAGCCTTAGGGGTGGGGAGCTGTTTTTT. Amino acids: CASSLRGGELFF. The chain is built from TRBV5-5 and TRBJ2-2, with a tentative D call TRBD1 (5 bases). V lost 4 bases and J 8 bases, leaving 9 bases between the germline ends. The germline gives CDR1 SGHKS, CDR2 YYEKEE (reference sequence). The CDR3 loop spans 12 amino acids.